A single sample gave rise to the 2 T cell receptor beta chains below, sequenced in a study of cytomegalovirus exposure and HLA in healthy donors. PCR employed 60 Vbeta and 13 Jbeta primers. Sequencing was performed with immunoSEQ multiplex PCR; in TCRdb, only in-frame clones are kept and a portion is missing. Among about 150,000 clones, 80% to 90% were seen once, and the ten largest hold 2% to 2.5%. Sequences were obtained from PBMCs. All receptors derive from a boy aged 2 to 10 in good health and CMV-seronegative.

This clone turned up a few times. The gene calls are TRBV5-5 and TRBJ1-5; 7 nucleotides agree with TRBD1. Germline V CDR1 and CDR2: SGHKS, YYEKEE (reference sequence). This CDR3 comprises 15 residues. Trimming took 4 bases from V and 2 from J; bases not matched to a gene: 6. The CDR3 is CASSRGQGGNQPQHF. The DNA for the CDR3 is TGTGCCAGCAGCCGCGGCCAGGGGGGCAATCAGCCCCAGCATTTT. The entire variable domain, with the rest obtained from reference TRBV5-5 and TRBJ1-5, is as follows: DAGVTQSPTHLIKTRGQQVTLRCSPISGHKSVSWYQQVLGQGPQFIFQYYEKEERGRGNFPDRFSARQFPNYSSELNVNALLLGDSALYLCASSRGQGGNQPQHFGDGTRLSIL.

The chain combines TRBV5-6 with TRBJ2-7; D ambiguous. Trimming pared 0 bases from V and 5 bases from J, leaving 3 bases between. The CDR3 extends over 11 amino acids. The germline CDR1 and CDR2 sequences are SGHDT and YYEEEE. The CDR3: CASSLVDEQYF. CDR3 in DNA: TGTGCCAGCAGCTTGGTCGACGAGCAGTACTTC. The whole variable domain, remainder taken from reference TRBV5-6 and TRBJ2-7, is DAGVTQSPTHLIKTRGQQVTLRCSPKSGHDTVSWYQQALGQGPQFIFQYYEEEERQRGNFPDRFSGHQFPNYSSELNVNALLLGDSALYLCASSLVDEQYFGPGTRLTVT.